These 10 T cell receptor beta chains came from one sample sequenced in a study of T cell repertoires in cytomegalovirus infection. Using its own MiXCR run on the reads, TCRdb lists one record per CDR3 protein. Of about 260,000 distinct CDR3 sequences detected, 9.1% appear once; the ten largest clones hold less than 15%. Sequencing was performed on PBMCs. The receptors here all came from a human donor in good health (CMV status not recorded). Some clones in this sample may be carry-over from other donors' samples.

In its sample, this clonotype was seen many times. The CDR3 DNA is TGTGCCAGCAGAGGGTCTCTGGGGAGCAATCAGCCCCAGCATTTT. Amino acid sequence: CASRGSLGSNQPQHF. The chain employs TRBV12-3 or TRBV12-4 and TRBJ1-5; D is ambiguous. This CDR3 is 15 amino acids long. The V end lost 6 bases, the J end lost 1 base, and 13 bases lay between the germline ends.

This clonotype has only a few counts. The chain has TRBV14 and TRBJ2-3; 7 nucleotides agree with TRBD2. Trimming removed 0 bases from V and 4 bases from J; junction bases left unmatched: 7. This CDR3 is built from 16 residues. Per germline, CDR1 SGHDN and CDR2 FVKESK. CDR3 nucleotides: TGTGCCAGCAGCCAAGATCGCGGGAGTTGGCCAGATACGCAGTATTTT. Amino acid sequence: CASSQDRGSWPDTQYF.

The J gene is TRBJ2-5, the V gene TRBV20-1; TRBD2 aligns across 11 bases. This CDR3 has 18 residues. Trimming at V came to 0 bases and at J to 10 bases, leaving 19 bases not matched to a gene. Per germline, CDR1 DFQATT and CDR2 SNEGSKA (reference sequence). This CDR3 is CSAREPGLAALPHWGQYF. The DNA of the CDR3 is TGCAGTGCTAGAGAACCGGGACTAGCGGCACTACCTCATTGGGGCCAGTACTTC.

In this sample, this clonotype turned up many times. The V and J genes are TRBV19 and TRBJ2-7; D gene uncertain. Germline V gene data show CDR1 as LNHDA and CDR2 as SQIVND (reference sequence). The germline V and J ends were trimmed by 10 bases and 3 bases, with 10 bases remaining between them. The CDR3 covers 11 residues. CDR3 DNA sequence: TGTGCCACCCGACGGAACTACGAGCAGTACTTC. Its translation: CATRRNYEQYF.

This clonotype was counted only a few times. The junction does not match germline at one end; this may be a read error. This rearrangement joins TRBV7-8 to TRBJ2-1, with D possibly matching TRBD2 (5 bases). The CDR3 is 16 amino acids. Germline V lookup: CDR1 SGHVS, CDR2 FQNEAQ. CDR3 nucleotides: TGTGCCAACAGCCGCACACAAATAGGACTCTGGGATGAGCAGTTCTTC. Amino acids: CANSRTQIGLWDEQFF.

This clonotype was found a few times. V and J are TRBV30 and TRBJ1-1; D may be TRBD1 (5 bases). CDR1 and CDR2 from the germline V gene are GTSNPN and SVGIG (reference sequence). V gave up 3 bases and J gave up 3 bases, with 11 bases separating them. The CDR3 has 13 residues. For the CDR3, the DNA is TGTGCCTGGAGCGAGGGGACGCACACTGAAGCTTTCTTT. It codes for CAWSEGTHTEAFF.

This CDR3 is CASSQTSQGNTEAFF. CDR3 coding DNA: TGTGCCAGCAGCCAAACAAGCCAGGGGAACACTGAAGCTTTCTTT. This chain links TRBV3-1 with TRBJ1-1, with a possible D match to TRBD1 (5 bases). The germline gives CDR1 LGHDT, CDR2 YNNKEL (reference sequence). The V end lost 2 bases, the J end lost 1 base, and 11 bases lay between the germline ends. This CDR3 has 15 amino acids. Supplemented by reference TRBV3-1 and TRBJ1-1, the full variable domain reads DTAVSQTPKYLVTQMGNDKSIKCEQNLGHDTMYWYKQDSKKFLKIMFSYNNKELIINETVPNRFSPKSPDKAHLNLHINSLELGDSAVYFCASSQTSQGNTEAFFGQGTRLTVV.

This clonotype has ten or more counts. This sequence joins TRBV7-2 and TRBJ1-1; D is unclear. CDR1 and CDR2 (germline): SGHTA, FQGNSA. Trimming shortened V by 7 bases and J by 5 bases, and 20 bases separated the two germline ends. The CDR3 sequence is 15 residues long. The CDR3 coding sequence is TGTGCCAGCACCCCGAAAAACGGGGTTCGGACTGAAGCTTTCTTT. Encoded protein: CASTPKNGVRTEAFF.

The sample holds many counts of this clonotype. The chain carries TRBV6-5 and TRBJ2-7; a weak D match, TRBD2 (6 bases). The CDR3 contains 16 residues. Trimming shortened V by 2 bases and J by 5 bases, and 19 bases separated the two germline ends. CDR1 MNHEY and CDR2 SVGAGI come from the germline V gene. This chain's CDR3 is CASSYGGTASGDEQYF. CDR3 DNA sequence: TGTGCCAGCAGTTACGGGGGGACCGCCTCGGGTGACGAGCAGTACTTC.

This clonotype was recorded at least ten times. The genes are TRBV7-2 and TRBJ2-1; 14 bases line up with TRBD2. With V trimmed by 4 bases and J by 6 bases, 5 bases remained unmatched. Germline values: CDR1 SGHTA, CDR2 FQGNSA. The CDR3 extends over 16 amino acids. CDR3 loop: CASSSRLAGGRNEQFF. DNA of the CDR3: TGTGCCAGCAGCTCGAGACTAGCGGGGGGGCGCAATGAGCAGTTCTTC.